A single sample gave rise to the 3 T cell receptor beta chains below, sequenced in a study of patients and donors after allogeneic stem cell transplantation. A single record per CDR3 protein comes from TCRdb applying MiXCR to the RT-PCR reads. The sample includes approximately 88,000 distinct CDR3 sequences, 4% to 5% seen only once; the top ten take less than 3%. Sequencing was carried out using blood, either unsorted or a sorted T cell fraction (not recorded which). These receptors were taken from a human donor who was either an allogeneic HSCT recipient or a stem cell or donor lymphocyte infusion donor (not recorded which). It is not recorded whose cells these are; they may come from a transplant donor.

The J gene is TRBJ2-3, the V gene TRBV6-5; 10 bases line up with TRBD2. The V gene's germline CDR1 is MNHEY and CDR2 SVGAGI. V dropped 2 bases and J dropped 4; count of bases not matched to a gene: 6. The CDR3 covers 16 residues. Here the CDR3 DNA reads TGTGCCAGCAGTTACGGGGGACTAGCGAAAGCAGATACGCAGTATTTT. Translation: CASSYGGLAKADTQYF.

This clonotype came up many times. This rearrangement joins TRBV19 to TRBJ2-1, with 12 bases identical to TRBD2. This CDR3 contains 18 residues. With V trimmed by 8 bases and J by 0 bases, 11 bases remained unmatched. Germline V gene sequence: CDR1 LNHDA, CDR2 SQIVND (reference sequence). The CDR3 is CASGGETSGGRSYNEQFF. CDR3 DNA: TGTGCCAGTGGAGGAGAGACTAGCGGGGGCCGCTCCTACAATGAGCAGTTCTTC. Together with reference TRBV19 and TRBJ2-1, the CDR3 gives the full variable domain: DGGITQSPKYLFRKEGQNVTLSCEQNLNHDAMYWYRQDPGQGLRLIYYSQIVNDFQKGDIAEGYSVSREKKESFPLTVTSAQKNPTAFYLCASGGETSGGRSYNEQFFGPGTRLTVL.

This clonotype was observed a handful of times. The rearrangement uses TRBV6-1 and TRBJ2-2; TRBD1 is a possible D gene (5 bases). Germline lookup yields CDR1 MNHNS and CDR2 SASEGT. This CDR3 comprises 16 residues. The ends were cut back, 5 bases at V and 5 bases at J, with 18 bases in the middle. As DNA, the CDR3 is TGTGCCAGCAGTACAGGCAGGAACGGTCAAACCGGGGAGCTGTTTTTT. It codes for CASSTGRNGQTGELFF.